This T cell receptor beta chain is drawn from a study of cytomegalovirus exposure and HLA in healthy donors. Turning to the study itself: The roughly 130 validation repertoires used the same platform as the 550 to 800 first-cohort repertoires (as reported by a later analysis).

This table comes from immunoSEQ multiplex PCR, and its TCRdb copy is limited to in-frame clones, with some not included. The table lists roughly 180,000 clones, around four fifths of them singletons. From the roughly 110-subject validation cohort, which was separate from the roughly 610-subject first cohort, the donors were drawn. This clone was picked up one time. Its antigen is not identified. General observations from the study: Most TCRs appeared rarely, but some public TCRs recurred in many donors. Subsequent analysis of the approximately 110 validation repertoires found a tendency for first-cohort TCR clusters to co-occur.

V gave up 5 bases and J gave up 1 base, with 9 bases separating them. Germline-derived CDR1 and CDR2 are MNHEY and SMNVEV (reference sequence). The CDR3 length is 14 residues. V gene TRBV27 combines with J gene TRBJ2-1; no clear D gene. The sequence was collected from a man between 18 and 29 years old in good health and CMV-seropositive. The source material was PBMCs. CDR3 in amino acids: CASSPSPSYNEQFF. The CDR3 DNA follows: TGTGCCAGCAGTCCTTCTCCTTCCTACAATGAGCAGTTCTTC.